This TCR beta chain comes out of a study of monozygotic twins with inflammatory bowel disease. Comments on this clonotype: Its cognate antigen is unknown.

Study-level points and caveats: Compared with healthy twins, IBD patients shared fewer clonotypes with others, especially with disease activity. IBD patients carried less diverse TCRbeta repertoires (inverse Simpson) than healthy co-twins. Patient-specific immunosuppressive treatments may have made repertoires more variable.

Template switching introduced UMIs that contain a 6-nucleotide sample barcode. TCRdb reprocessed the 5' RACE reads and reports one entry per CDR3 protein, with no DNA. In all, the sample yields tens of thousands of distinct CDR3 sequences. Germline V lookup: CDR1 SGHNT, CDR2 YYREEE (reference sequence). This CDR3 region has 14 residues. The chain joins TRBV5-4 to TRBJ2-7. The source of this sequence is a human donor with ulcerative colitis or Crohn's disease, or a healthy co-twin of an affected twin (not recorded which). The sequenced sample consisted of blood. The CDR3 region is CASRVDPTTYEQYF.